One and the same sample provided the 9 T cell receptor beta chains below, sequenced in a study of T cells expressing NK-cell markers. TCRdb reprocessed the 5' RACE reads and reports one entry per CDR3 protein, with no DNA. The clone table shows 200,000 to 300,000 distinct CDR3 sequences, with the ten largest holding 4.2%. The sample comprised blood T cells: a sorted CD56 or NKG2C T cell subset, CD4+ or CD8+ T cells, or bulk PBMC T cells (not recorded which). The receptors here all came from a woman between 18 and 75 years old in good health.

The chain joins TRBV30 to TRBJ2-3; with no DNA, the TCRdb D assignment of TRBD2 cannot be verified. CDR1 is GTSNPN and CDR2 is SVGIG in the germline V gene (reference sequence). CDR3 length: 14 amino acids. This chain's CDR3 is CAWSARGGTDTQYF.

This chain uses TRBV5-1 with TRBJ1-1; TCRdb outputs TRBD1, but without DNA this stays unchecked. The CDR3 runs to 14 residues. The germline V gene encodes CDR1 SGHRS and CDR2 YFSETQ. The CDR3 protein is CASSLGGADTEAFF.

The genes are TRBV5-1 and TRBJ2-2; there is no DNA to check the TCRdb D call of TRBD2. The CDR3 spans 16 residues. Germline values: CDR1 SGHRS, CDR2 YFSETQ. The CDR3 reads CASSLVGGKNTGELFF.

The chain employs TRBV5-1 and TRBJ2-4; TCRdb's D gene call, TRBD1, goes unchecked for lack of DNA. The CDR3 contains 15 residues. Germline V gene sequence: CDR1 SGHRS, CDR2 YFSETQ. The CDR3 reads CASSPGRLAKNIQYF.

The V gene is TRBV18, the J gene TRBJ2-5. This CDR3 comprises 13 residues. Germline CDR1 reads KGHSH; CDR2 reads LQKENI. The CDR3 sequence: CASSPRSSETQYF.

J is TRBJ1-2 and V is TRBV6-2 or TRBV6-3. CDR1 is MNHEY and CDR2 is SVGEGT in the germline V gene. The CDR3 has 11 residues. CDR3 region: CASGTAGGYTF.

The chain links TRBV29-1 to TRBJ2-7; TCRdb's D call of TRBD2 is untestable without DNA. CDR1 SQVTM and CDR2 ANQGSEA come from the germline V gene. This CDR3 contains 13 residues. The CDR3 sequence: CSVEPAAGYEQYF.

The chain employs TRBV30 and TRBJ1-1. Germline CDR1 and CDR2: GTSNPN and SVGIG (reference sequence). CDR3 size: 12 residues. CDR3 in amino acids: CAWSTANTEAFF.

The chain carries TRBV6-5 and TRBJ2-5; TCRdb outputs TRBD2, but without DNA this stays unchecked. The germline V gene encodes CDR1 MNHEY and CDR2 SVGAGI. CDR3 length: 15 amino acids. Here the CDR3 reads CASSYRGGAQETQYF.